This T cell receptor (beta chain) was retrieved from a study of T cell repertoires in cytomegalovirus infection. Study in general: Shared public TCR beta signatures pointed to both CMV infection and a matching HLA type. Findings and caveats of the study: CMV carriers having the relevant HLA were flagged by cumulative public TCR beta family frequency.

TCRdb called the reads again in MiXCR, with one record for every CDR3 protein. The top ten hold around 47% of the sample, which has roughly 230,000 distinct CDR3 sequences, 17% seen once. This CDR3 contains 15 residues. The germline V gene has CDR1 MNHEY and CDR2 SVGEGT. V was shortened by 7 bases and J by 0 bases, with 13 bases between the two germline ends. Of note for this clonotype: Antigen specificity is unknown.

This TCR was sampled from a human donor in good health (CMV status not recorded). Some clones in this sample may be carry-over from other donors' samples. Sequencing input: CD8+ T cells from PBMCs. The chain joins TRBV6-2 or TRBV6-3 to TRBJ1-3, with D possibly matching TRBD1 (5 bases). The CDR3 loop reads CASIRDGYSGNTIYF. CDR3 sequence (DNA): TGTGCCAGCATCAGGGACGGCTACTCTGGAAACACCATATATTTT.